These T cell receptor beta chains were read from a single sample in a study of identical twins. TCRdb reprocessed the 5' RACE reads via MiXCR and lists one record per CDR3 protein. The sample contains a few hundred thousand distinct CDR3 sequences, less than 9% of which appear only once. The sample was also linked to a second study, of yellow fever vaccine responses in identical twins.

Material: memory (CD45RO+) T cells sorted from blood. Receptor source: a woman aged 18 to 35 in good health. Each CDR3 is given without its conserved first and last residue. Fields, in order: CDR3 length, V gene, CDR3 protein.

len: 12; v_gene: TRBV28; CDR3aa: ASNLSGNRYEQY
len: 12; v_gene: TRBV20-1; CDR3aa: SAVAGGALNTQY
len: 11; v_gene: TRBV27; CDR3aa: ASSLFGADTQY
len: 17; v_gene: TRBV2; CDR3aa: ASSGTGGDYPLLSYEQY
len: 11; v_gene: TRBV29-1; CDR3aa: SVRFSGYETQY
len: 14; v_gene: TRBV5-6; CDR3aa: ASSLAVGKGGTEAF
len: 12; v_gene: TRBV12-3/TRBV12-4; CDR3aa: ASSSEDRGTEAF
len: 14; v_gene: TRBV20-1; CDR3aa: SARLAGGPNTGELF
len: 14; v_gene: TRBV9; CDR3aa: ASSVEGQGNTGELF
len: 13; v_gene: TRBV20-1; CDR3aa: SARDMGQGASPLH
len: 13; v_gene: TRBV19; CDR3aa: ASSVTSGFVDEQF
len: 11; v_gene: TRBV12-3/TRBV12-4; CDR3aa: ASSSVAGGERY
len: 10; v_gene: TRBV7-6; CDR3aa: ASSPLKETQY
len: 12; v_gene: TRBV10-2; CDR3aa: ASSESNYVNTIY
len: 11; v_gene: TRBV4-1; CDR3aa: ASSQPDRNEQY
len: 13; v_gene: TRBV4-1; CDR3aa: ASSLPSGSTDTQY
len: 12; v_gene: TRBV7-9; CDR3aa: ASRVAGEPNEQF
len: 13; v_gene: TRBV7-6; CDR3aa: ASSRADSKTDTQY
len: 8; v_gene: TRBV20-1; CDR3aa: SARKNIQY
len: 12; v_gene: TRBV20-1; CDR3aa: SARILLHTDTQY
len: 16; v_gene: TRBV4-1; CDR3aa: ASSQDLLRGRTDEKLF
len: 11; v_gene: TRBV18; CDR3aa: ASSPDLSGSHT
len: 12; v_gene: TRBV15; CDR3aa: ATSRDLGGNTIY
len: 11; v_gene: TRBV3-1; CDR3aa: ASTDIGNTEAF
len: 16; v_gene: TRBV4-1; CDR3aa: ASSAKPPQGRSGNTIY
len: 15; v_gene: TRBV5-5; CDR3aa: ASSLTATVAGANVLT
len: 13; v_gene: TRBV20-1; CDR3aa: SASSPGGRSDTQY
len: 13; v_gene: TRBV20-1; CDR3aa: SASFFATAQETQY
len: 14; v_gene: TRBV6-2/TRBV6-3; CDR3aa: ASSFSTSGSPYEQY
len: 10; v_gene: TRBV4-1; CDR3aa: ASSQHVGEQF
len: 12; v_gene: TRBV5-1; CDR3aa: ASSLNYGNNEQF
len: 11; v_gene: TRBV10-3; CDR3aa: AISELEGNEQF
len: 11; v_gene: TRBV20-1; CDR3aa: SARNGQTHEQF
len: 12; v_gene: TRBV4-1; CDR3aa: ASSQDYGFPWRF
len: 11; v_gene: TRBV3-1; CDR3aa: ASSQSARYGYT
len: 12; v_gene: TRBV4-1; CDR3aa: ASSKAQLTDTQY
len: 11; v_gene: TRBV20-1; CDR3aa: SARDPLIYGYT
len: 10; v_gene: TRBV25-1; CDR3aa: ASRDYTGELF
len: 11; v_gene: TRBV12-3/TRBV12-4; CDR3aa: ASSYRQDYGYT
len: 13; v_gene: TRBV20-1; CDR3aa: SARDMGTYYNEQF
len: 13; v_gene: TRBV6-5; CDR3aa: ASSHRASPAETQY
len: 14; v_gene: TRBV28; CDR3aa: ASSPRRDRENTEAF
len: 12; v_gene: TRBV3-1; CDR3aa: ASSQGGGSDTQY
len: 13; v_gene: TRBV5-1; CDR3aa: ASSSDRGMNTEAF
len: 13; v_gene: TRBV19; CDR3aa: ASSTRQANLNEQF
len: 13; v_gene: TRBV21-1; CDR3aa: ASSNEVLVGDGYT
len: 12; v_gene: TRBV5-1; CDR3aa: ASSLESGNQPQH
len: 11; v_gene: TRBV7-3; CDR3aa: ASSLTGPDTQY
len: 11; v_gene: TRBV4-1; CDR3aa: ASSQESVGGYT
len: 16; v_gene: TRBV3-1; CDR3aa: ASSPMGGPLSSYNEQF
len: 13; v_gene: TRBV5-1; CDR3aa: ASSGGQGASDTQY
len: 10; v_gene: TRBV14; CDR3aa: ASSQWGDTQY
len: 17; v_gene: TRBV28; CDR3aa: ASSSPTGTSGRPYNEQF
len: 14; v_gene: TRBV7-9; CDR3aa: ASSLRGFGSHNEQF